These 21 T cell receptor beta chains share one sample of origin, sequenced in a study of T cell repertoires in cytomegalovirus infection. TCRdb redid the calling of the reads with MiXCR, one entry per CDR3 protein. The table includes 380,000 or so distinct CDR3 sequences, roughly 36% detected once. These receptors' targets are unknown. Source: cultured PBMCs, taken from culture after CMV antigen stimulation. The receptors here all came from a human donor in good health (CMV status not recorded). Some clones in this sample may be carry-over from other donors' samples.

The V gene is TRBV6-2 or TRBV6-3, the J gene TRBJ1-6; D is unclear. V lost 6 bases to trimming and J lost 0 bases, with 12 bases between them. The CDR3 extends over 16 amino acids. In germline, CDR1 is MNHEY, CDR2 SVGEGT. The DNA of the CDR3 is TGTGCCAGCAGGATCGGAGCTTTCTCCTATAATTCACCCCTCCACTTT. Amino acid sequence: CASRIGAFSYNSPLHF.

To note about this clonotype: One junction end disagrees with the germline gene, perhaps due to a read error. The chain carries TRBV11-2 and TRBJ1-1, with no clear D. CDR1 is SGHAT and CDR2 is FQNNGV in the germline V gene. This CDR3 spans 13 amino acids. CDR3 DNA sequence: TGTGCCAGCAGCCCCCAGGTGAACGCTGAAGCTTTCTTT. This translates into CASSPQVNAEAFF.

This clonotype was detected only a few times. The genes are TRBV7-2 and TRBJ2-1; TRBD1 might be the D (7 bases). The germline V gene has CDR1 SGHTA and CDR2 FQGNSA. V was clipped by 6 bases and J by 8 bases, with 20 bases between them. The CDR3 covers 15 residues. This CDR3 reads CASRRRGEIPDEQFF. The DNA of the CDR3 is TGTGCCAGCAGACGCAGGGGGGAGATTCCCGATGAGCAGTTCTTC.

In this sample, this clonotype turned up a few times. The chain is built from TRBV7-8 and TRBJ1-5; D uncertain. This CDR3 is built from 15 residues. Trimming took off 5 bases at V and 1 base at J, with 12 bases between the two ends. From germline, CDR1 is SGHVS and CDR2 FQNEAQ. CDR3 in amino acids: CASSPRRVSNQPQHF. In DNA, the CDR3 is TGTGCCAGCAGCCCTAGAAGGGTAAGCAATCAGCCCCAGCATTTT.

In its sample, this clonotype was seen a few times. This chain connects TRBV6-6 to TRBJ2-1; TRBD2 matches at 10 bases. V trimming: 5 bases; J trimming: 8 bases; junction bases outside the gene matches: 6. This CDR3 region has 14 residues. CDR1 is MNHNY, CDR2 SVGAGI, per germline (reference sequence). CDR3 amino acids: CASSRTSGNDEQFF. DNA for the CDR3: TGTGCCAGCAGTCGTACTAGCGGGAATGATGAGCAGTTCTTC.

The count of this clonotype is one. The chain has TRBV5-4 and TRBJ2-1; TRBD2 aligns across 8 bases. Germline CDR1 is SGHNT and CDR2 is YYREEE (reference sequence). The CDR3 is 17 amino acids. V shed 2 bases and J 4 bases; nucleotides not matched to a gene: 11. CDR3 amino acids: CASSFGGRNRGYNEQFF. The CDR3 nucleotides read TGTGCCAGCAGCTTTGGCGGGAGGAACCGTGGGTACAATGAGCAGTTCTTC.

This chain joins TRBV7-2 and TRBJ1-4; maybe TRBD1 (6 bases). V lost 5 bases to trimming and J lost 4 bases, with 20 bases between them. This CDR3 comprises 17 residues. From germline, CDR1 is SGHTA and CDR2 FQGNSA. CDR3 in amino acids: CASSPPPGHLDNEKLFF. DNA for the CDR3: TGTGCCAGCAGCCCCCCCCCGGGACACCTCGATAATGAAAAACTGTTTTTT.

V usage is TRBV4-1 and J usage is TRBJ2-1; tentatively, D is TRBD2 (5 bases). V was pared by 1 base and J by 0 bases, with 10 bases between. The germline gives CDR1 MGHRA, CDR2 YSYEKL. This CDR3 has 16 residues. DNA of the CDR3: TGCGCCAGCAGCCAAGTCCCGGGAAGCTCCTACAATGAGCAGTTCTTC. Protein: CASSQVPGSSYNEQFF.

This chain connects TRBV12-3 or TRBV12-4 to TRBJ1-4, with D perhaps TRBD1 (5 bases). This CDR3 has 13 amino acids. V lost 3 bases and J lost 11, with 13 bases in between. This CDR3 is CASSLDTSEKLFF. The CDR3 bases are TGTGCCAGCAGTTTGGACACTTCGGAGAAACTGTTTTTT.

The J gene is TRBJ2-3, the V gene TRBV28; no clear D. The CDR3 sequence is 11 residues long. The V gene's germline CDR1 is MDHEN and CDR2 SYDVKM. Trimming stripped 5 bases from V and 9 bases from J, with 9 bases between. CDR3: CASSLSFTQYF. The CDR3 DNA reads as TGTGCCAGCAGTCTTTCCTTCACGCAGTATTTT.

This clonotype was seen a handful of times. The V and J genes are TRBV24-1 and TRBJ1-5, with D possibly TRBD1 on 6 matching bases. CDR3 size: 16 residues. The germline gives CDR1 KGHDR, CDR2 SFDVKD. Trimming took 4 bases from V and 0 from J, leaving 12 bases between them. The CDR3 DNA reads TGTGCCACCAGTGACCGGACAGAGAATAGCAATCAGCCCCAGCATTTT. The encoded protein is CATSDRTENSNQPQHF.

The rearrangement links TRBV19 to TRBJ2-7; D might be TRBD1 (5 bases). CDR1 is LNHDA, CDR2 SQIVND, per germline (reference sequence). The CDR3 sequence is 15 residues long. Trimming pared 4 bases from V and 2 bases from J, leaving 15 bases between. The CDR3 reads CASSKDILSTYEQYF. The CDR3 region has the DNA TGTGCCAGTAGTAAGGACATTCTGAGTACCTACGAGCAGTACTTC.

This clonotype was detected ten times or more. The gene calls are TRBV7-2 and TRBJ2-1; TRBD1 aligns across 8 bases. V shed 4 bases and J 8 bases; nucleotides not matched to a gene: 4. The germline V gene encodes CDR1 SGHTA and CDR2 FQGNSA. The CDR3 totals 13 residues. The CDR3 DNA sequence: TGTGCCAGCAGCTCGACGACAGGGGATGAGCAGTTCTTC. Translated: CASSSTTGDEQFF.

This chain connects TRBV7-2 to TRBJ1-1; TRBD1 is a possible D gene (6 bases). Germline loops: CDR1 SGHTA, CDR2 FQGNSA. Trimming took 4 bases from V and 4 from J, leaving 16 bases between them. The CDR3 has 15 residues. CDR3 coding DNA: TGTGCCAGCAGCTCTTGGGGGGGCGGGACCACTGAAGCTTTCTTT. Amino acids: CASSSWGGGTTEAFF. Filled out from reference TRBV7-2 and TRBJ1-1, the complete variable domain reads GAGVSQSPSNKVTEKGKDVELRCDPISGHTALYWYRQSLGQGLEFLIYFQGNSAPDKSGLPSDRFSAERTGGSVSTLTIQRTQQEDSAVYLCASSSWGGGTTEAFFGQGTRLTVV.

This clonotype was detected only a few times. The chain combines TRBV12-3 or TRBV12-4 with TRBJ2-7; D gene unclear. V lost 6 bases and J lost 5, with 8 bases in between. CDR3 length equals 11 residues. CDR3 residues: CASSLPHEQYV. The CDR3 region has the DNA TGTGCCAGCAGCCTCCCCCACGAGCAGTACGTC.

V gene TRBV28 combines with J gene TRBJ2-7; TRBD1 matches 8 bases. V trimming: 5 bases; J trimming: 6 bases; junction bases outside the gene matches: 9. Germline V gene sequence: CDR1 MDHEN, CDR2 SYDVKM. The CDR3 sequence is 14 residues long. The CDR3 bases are TGTGCCAGCAGTCACCAAGGACAGGGTTCCGAGCAGTACTTC. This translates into CASSHQGQGSEQYF.

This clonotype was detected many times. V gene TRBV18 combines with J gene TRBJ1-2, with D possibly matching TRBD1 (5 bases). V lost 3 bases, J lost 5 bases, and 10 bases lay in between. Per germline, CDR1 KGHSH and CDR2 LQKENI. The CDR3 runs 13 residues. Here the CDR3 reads CASSPSRDYGYTF. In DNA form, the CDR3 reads TGTGCCAGCTCACCCTCCAGGGATTATGGCTACACCTTC.

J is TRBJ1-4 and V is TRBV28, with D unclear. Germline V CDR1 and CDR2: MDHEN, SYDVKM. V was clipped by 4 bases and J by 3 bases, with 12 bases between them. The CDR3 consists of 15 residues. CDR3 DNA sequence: TGTGCCAGCAGTTCCCCGGTGTTGTCTAATGAAAAACTGTTTTTT. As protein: CASSSPVLSNEKLFF.

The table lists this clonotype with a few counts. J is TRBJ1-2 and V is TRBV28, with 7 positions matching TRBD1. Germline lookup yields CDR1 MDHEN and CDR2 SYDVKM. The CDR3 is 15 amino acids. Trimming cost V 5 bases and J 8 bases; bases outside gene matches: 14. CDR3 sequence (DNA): TGTGCCAGCAGTCCATCCGGGACAGAGAGGTGGGGCTACACCTTC. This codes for CASSPSGTERWGYTF.

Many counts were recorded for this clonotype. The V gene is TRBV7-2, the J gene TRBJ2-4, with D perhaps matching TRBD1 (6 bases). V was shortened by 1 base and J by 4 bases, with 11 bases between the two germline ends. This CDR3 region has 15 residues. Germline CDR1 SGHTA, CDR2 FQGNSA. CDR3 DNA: TGTGCCAGCAGCTTAGAGATACAGGGTAAAAACATTCAGTACTTC. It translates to CASSLEIQGKNIQYF.

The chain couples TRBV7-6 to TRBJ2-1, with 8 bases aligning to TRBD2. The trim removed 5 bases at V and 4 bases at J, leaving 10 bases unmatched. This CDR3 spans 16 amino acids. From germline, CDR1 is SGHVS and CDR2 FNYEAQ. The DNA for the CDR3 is TGTGCCAGCAGCCGGCTCACTAGCGGCAGATACAATGAGCAGTTCTTC. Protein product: CASSRLTSGRYNEQFF.